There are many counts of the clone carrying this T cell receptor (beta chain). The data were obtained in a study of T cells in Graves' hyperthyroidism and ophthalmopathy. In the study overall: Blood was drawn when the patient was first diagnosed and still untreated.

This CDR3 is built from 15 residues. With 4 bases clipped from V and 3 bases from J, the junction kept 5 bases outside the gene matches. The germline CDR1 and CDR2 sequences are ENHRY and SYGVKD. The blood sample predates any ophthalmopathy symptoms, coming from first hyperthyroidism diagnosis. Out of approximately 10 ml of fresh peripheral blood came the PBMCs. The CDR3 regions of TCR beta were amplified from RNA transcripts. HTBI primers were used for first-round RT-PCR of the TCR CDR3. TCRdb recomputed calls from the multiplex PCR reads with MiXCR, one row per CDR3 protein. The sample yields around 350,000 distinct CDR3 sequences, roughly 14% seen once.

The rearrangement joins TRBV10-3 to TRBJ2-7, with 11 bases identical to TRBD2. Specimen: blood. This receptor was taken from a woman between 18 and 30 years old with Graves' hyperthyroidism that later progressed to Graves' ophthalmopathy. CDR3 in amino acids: CAISVPGLAVYEQYF. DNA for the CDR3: TGTGCCATCAGTGTCCCGGGACTAGCGGTCTACGAGCAGTACTTC.